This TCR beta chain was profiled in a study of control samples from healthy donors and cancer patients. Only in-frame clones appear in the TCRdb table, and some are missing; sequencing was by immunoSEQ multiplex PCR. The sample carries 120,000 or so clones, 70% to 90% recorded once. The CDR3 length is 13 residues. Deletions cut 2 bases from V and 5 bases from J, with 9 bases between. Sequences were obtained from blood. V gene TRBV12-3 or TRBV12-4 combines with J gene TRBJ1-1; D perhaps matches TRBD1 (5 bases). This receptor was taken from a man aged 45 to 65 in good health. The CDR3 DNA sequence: TGTGCCAGCAGTTTACAGGGTGGGACTGAAGCTTTCTTT. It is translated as CASSLQGGTEAFF.